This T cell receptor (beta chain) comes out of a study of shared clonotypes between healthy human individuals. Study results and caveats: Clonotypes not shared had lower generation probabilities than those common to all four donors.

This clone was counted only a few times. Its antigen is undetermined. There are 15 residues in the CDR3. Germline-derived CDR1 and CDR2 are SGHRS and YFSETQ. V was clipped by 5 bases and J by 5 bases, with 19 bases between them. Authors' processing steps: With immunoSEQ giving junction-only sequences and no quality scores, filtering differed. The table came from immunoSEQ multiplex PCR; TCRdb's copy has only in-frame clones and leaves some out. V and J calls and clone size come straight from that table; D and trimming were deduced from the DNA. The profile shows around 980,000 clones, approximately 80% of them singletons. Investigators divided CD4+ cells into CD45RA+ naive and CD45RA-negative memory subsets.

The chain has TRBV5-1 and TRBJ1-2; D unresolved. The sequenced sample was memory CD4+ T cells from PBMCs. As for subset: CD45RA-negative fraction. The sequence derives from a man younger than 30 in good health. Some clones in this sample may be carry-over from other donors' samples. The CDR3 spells CASRTYTDEPYGYTF. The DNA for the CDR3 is TGCGCCAGCAGGACCTATACGGACGAACCTTATGGCTACACCTTC.